These 2 T cell receptor beta chains share one sample of origin, sequenced in a study of T cell repertoires in cytomegalovirus infection. TCRdb reanalysed the reads using MiXCR and keeps one entry per CDR3 protein. The sample lists about 52,000 distinct CDR3 sequences, about 20% occurring once. These receptors have no known antigen. Source: CD8+ T cells from cultured PBMCs, taken from culture after CMV antigen stimulation. These receptor sequences come from a human donor in good health (CMV status not recorded). Some clones in this sample may be carry-over from other donors' samples.

The chain has TRBV4-1 and TRBJ1-4; D ambiguous. The CDR3 totals 14 residues. The germline V and J ends were trimmed by 1 base and 2 bases, with 5 bases remaining between them. The germline CDR1 and CDR2 sequences are MGHRA and YSYEKL. The CDR3 is CASSQGRTNEKLFF. The DNA for the CDR3 is TGCGCCAGCAGCCAAGGCCGGACTAATGAAAAACTGTTTTTT.

V gene TRBV29-1 combines with J gene TRBJ2-7; unclear D gene. The CDR3 runs 12 residues. V gave up 7 bases and J gave up 2 bases, with 12 bases separating them. The germline gives CDR1 SQVTM, CDR2 ANQGSEA. The CDR3 DNA reads as TGCAGCGCCAGAGGTGGGGCCTACGAGCAGTACTTC. Translation gives CSARGGAYEQYF.